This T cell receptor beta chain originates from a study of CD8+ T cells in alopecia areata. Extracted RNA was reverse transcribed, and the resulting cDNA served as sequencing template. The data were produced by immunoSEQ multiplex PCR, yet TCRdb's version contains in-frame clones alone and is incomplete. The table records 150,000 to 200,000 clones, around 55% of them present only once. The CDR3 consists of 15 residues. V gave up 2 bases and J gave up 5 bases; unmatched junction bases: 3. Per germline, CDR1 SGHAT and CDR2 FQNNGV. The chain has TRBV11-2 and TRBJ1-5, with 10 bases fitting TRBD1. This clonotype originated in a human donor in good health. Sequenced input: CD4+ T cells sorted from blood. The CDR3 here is CASSLLTGGYQPQHF. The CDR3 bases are TGTGCCAGCAGCTTATTGACAGGGGGCTATCAGCCCCAGCATTTT.